The 9 T cell receptor beta chains given below trace back to one sample, sequenced in a study of read filtering for tumor transcriptome and immune sequencing. This library used 300 to 450 ng RNA and molecular barcoded adaptors spanning alpha/delta and beta/gamma chains. MiXCR, run by TCRdb on the reads, gives a single entry per CDR3 protein. The repertoire includes around 40,000 distinct CDR3 sequences, roughly 15% of them detected once, and 27% sits in the top ten. Input material: a population of CD138-negative cells sorted from bone marrow. The source of these receptors is a donor over 35 with multiple myeloma.

This clonotype has a count of ten or more. The chain links TRBV7-8 to TRBJ2-7; possible D gene TRBD1, 5 bases. Germline V gene data show CDR1 as SGHVS and CDR2 as FQNEAQ. Trimming cost V 4 bases and J 7 bases, with 17 bases left between them. CDR3 length: 14 residues. CDR3: CASSSPKSGWEQYF. CDR3 coding DNA: TGTGCCAGCAGCTCACCGAAGTCAGGGTGGGAGCAGTACTTC. The full variable domain, completed using reference TRBV7-8 and TRBJ2-7, is GAGVSQSPRYKVAKRGQDVALRCDPISGHVSLFWYQQALGQGPEFLTYFQNEAQLDKSGLPSDRFFAERPEGSVSTLKIQRTQQEDSAVYLCASSSPKSGWEQYFGPGTRLTVT.

The sample holds a few counts of this clonotype. The rearrangement links TRBV5-1 to TRBJ2-1; 7 bases fit TRBD2. V shed 5 bases and J 0 bases; nucleotides not matched to a gene: 8. Germline V gives CDR1 SGHRS, CDR2 YFSETQ. The CDR3 sequence is 16 residues long. CDR3 sequence: CASSVLARSSYNEQFF. The DNA of the CDR3 is TGCGCCAGCAGTGTACTAGCGCGCAGCTCCTACAATGAGCAGTTCTTC.

This sequence joins TRBV9 and TRBJ2-1; perhaps TRBD2 as D (7 bases). Between the trimmed V and J ends, which lost 3 bases and 2 bases, there was a span of 9 bases. Germline V lookup: CDR1 SGDLS, CDR2 YYNGEE. The CDR3 is 14 amino acids. In DNA, the CDR3 is TGTGCCAGCAGCGAGGGGGGGGCCTACAATGAGCAGTTCTTC. This translates into CASSEGGAYNEQFF.

This clonotype was counted many times. This sequence joins TRBV7-6 and TRBJ2-1; no definite D call. The CDR3 runs 14 residues. V was pared by 3 bases and J by 4 bases, with 10 bases between. Germline V gene sequence: CDR1 SGHVS, CDR2 FNYEAQ. CDR3 region: CASSFSRSYNEQFF. The DNA for the CDR3 is TGTGCCAGCAGCTTCTCACGATCATACAATGAGCAGTTCTTC.

This clonotype was seen at least ten times. The chain carries TRBV29-1 and TRBJ1-2, with 7 bases that match TRBD1. Per the germline V gene, CDR1 is SQVTM and CDR2 is ANQGSEA. J gave up 2 bases and V 4 bases, and 4 bases lay outside the gene matches. CDR3 length: 13 amino acids. CDR3 loop: CSVVGGANYGYTF. The CDR3 coding sequence is TGCAGCGTTGTAGGGGGCGCAAACTATGGCTACACCTTC.

This clonotype was counted a few times. This chain links TRBV28 with TRBJ2-5; possible D gene TRBD1, 6 bases. Germline V CDR1 and CDR2: MDHEN, SYDVKM. Trimming took off 5 bases at V and 1 base at J, with 14 bases between the two ends. There are 15 residues in the CDR3. The CDR3: CASSTEDRGQETQYF. The CDR3 region has the DNA TGTGCCAGCAGTACCGAGGACAGAGGCCAAGAGACCCAGTACTTC.

This clonotype was found many times. The CDR3 DNA reads TGTGCCAGCTGGTGGGCAGGGGCGAACACTGAAGCTTTCTTT. Translating gives CASWWAGANTEAFF. The V and J genes are TRBV6-6 and TRBJ1-1, with D possibly TRBD1 on 6 matching bases. The CDR3 has 14 amino acids. Trimming removed 8 bases from V and 1 base from J, with 14 bases in between. Germline CDR1 reads MNHNY; CDR2 reads SVGAGI (reference sequence).

Worth noting for this clonotype: The conserved final phenylalanine or tryptophan is absent from the CDR3, which likely points to a read error. The chain joins TRBV7-2 to TRBJ2-1, with D perhaps TRBD1 or TRBD2 (5 bases each). The CDR3 loop spans 14 amino acids. The germline V gene encodes CDR1 SGHTA and CDR2 FQGNSA. CDR3 DNA: TGCGCCACCTCGGACGGGGCCTCCTACAATGAGCAGTTCTCC. Translated: CATSDGASYNEQFS.

Many counts were recorded for this clonotype. The chain carries TRBV5-1 and TRBJ2-2; 10 bases are shared with TRBD2. Germline V gives CDR1 SGHRS, CDR2 YFSETQ. J was trimmed by 2 bases and V by 4 bases; bases with no gene match: 11. The CDR3 contains 18 residues. CDR3 sequence reads: CASSPQTSGSGNTGELFF. The CDR3 DNA is TGCGCCAGCAGCCCGCAGACTAGCGGGTCGGGCAACACCGGGGAGCTGTTTTTT.